This T cell receptor (beta chain) originates from a study of naive and memory T cell subsets. Regarding the study as a whole: Naive repertoires, especially CD8, held a few larger clonotypes, possibly memory cells re-expressing CD45RA.

The V gene lost 3 bases and the J gene lost 15 bases, with 12 bases spanning the gap. This CDR3 contains 12 residues. Germline CDR1 SGHTA, CDR2 FQGNSA. Two oligonucleotides, mixed equimolar, formed the beta constant-region primer covering TRBC1 and TRBC2. Ligated cDNA was amplified by four rounds of PCR with nested alpha and beta constant-region primers and SP2. TCRdb reanalysed the UMI-ligation and nested PCR reads using MiXCR and keeps one entry per CDR3 protein. Here the sample spans more than 95,000 distinct CDR3 sequences, approximately 14% being singletons. Cells stained for CD3, CD4, CD8, CD45RA and CD27 were sorted into four subsets. A remark on this clonotype: The antigen is unknown.

Sequencing was performed on naive CD8+ T cells from blood. This sequence originates from a human donor in good health. The chain has TRBV7-2 and TRBJ2-6; D uncertain. DNA for the CDR3: TGTGCCAGCAGCTTTTCAGGCTTCGACCTGACTTTC. This encodes CASSFSGFDLTF.